The T cell receptor beta chain under discussion was sequenced for a study of Ad26.COV2.S vaccination and SARS-CoV-2 variants. The V gene end was trimmed by 5 bases and the J gene end by 5 bases; junction bases not matched to a gene: 4. The CDR3 has 15 residues. Germline V lookup: CDR1 MNHEY, CDR2 SMNVEV (reference sequence). Treatment denoted: 15 to 20 received Ad26.COV2.S at low or high dose, single or two shots; several received placebo; per-sample allocation not given. After the first vaccine or placebo injection, samples were drawn on day 63. Generated by immunoSEQ multiplex PCR, the TCRdb table keeps only in-frame clones and is missing some. Here the sample spans approximately 300,000 clones, around four fifths being singletons.

This receptor was identified in a person aged 18-60 years who received the Ad26.COV2.S COVID-19 vaccine or a placebo. The J gene is TRBJ2-2, the V gene TRBV27; 11 bases line up with TRBD2. The sequenced sample was peripheral blood, obtained in a trial of Ad26.COV2.S vaccine versus placebo. The CDR3 reads CASSRPSGGTGELFF. Here the CDR3 DNA reads TGTGCCAGCAGTAGGCCTAGCGGGGGGACCGGGGAGCTGTTTTTT.